This T cell receptor beta chain was recorded in a study of blood T cell repertoires in COVID-19. Study summary: The study drew acute and convalescent COVID-19 samples from the United States, Italy and Spain. The analysed material was cDNA or gDNA that came from T cells, B-cell-depleted T cells, or PBMCs.

Unmatched junction bases numbered 15, after V lost 3 bases and J lost 4 bases. Germline lookup yields CDR1 MDHEN and CDR2 SYDVKM. CDR3 length equals 18 residues. Per the original methods: The assay estimated nucleated cells by amplifying reference gene primers. Libraries were prepared by immunoSEQ multiplex PCR; TCRdb keeps only in-frame clonotypes and omits some of them. That table gives V, J and clone size, and the DNA gave D and trimming. The sample yields about 220,000 clones, about 85% seen once. The rearrangement joins TRBV28 to TRBJ2-1; 7 bases map to TRBD2. The TCR sequence derives from a man over 45 who had recovered from COVID-19. Material: peripheral blood. CDR3 residues: CASSLVALVERGYNEQFF. The DNA for the CDR3 is TGTGCCAGCAGTTTGGTAGCGTTGGTAGAGCGGGGTTACAATGAGCAGTTCTTC.